Sequencing of this T cell receptor (beta chain) was carried out in a study of early T cells in non-severe SARS-CoV-2 infection. V lost 2 bases, J lost 6 bases, and 11 bases lay in between. The germline V gene encodes CDR1 SQVTM and CDR2 ANQGSEA. The length of the CDR3 is 12 residues. The library protocol tagged individual cDNA molecules with unique molecular identifiers. TCRdb recomputed calls from the 5' RACE reads with MiXCR, one row per CDR3 protein. This table has roughly 76,000 distinct CDR3 sequences, more than 10% appearing once. This clonotype was counted ten times or more. What it recognizes is unknown. Notes on the study in general: Database matching using VDJdb favored anti-spike CD8 responses, with private and CD4 specificities left missing.

V gene TRBV29-1 combines with J gene TRBJ2-7; D unclear. The sample taken for sequencing was whole blood. This sequence originates from an adult who was a healthcare worker with PCR-confirmed SARS-CoV-2 infection or an uninfected control (not recorded which). The CDR3 DNA follows: TGCAGCGTTGAAATCAGCCTCGGCGAGCAGTACTTC. This encodes CSVEISLGEQYF.